These T cell receptor beta chains were read from a single sample in a study of Ad26.COV2.S vaccination and SARS-CoV-2 variants. Sequenced by immunoSEQ multiplex PCR; TCRdb stores in-frame clones only, minus some. The repertoire includes roughly 700,000 clones, 89% of them detected once, and about 1.5% sits in the top ten. The sample consisted of peripheral blood, taken in a trial of Ad26.COV2.S vaccine versus placebo. The receptors were gathered from a person between 18 and 60 years old who received the Ad26.COV2.S COVID-19 vaccine or a placebo. CDR3s leave out the opening cysteine and the closing phenylalanine or tryptophan. Size values are once, few and many counts, or a class for expanded clones, and some rows have none.

cdr3_aa: ASSEAGSGNTIY
clone_size: -
v_call: TRBV10-2
cdr3_length: 12

cdr3_aa: ATSEAAWGGELF
clone_size: -
v_call: TRBV24-1
cdr3_length: 12

cdr3_aa: ASSQGGQGYGYT
clone_size: -
v_call: TRBV3-1/TRBV3-2
cdr3_length: 12

cdr3_aa: ASSLETGANTGELF
clone_size: -
v_call: TRBV7-6
cdr3_length: 14

cdr3_aa: ASSYEAARGTDTQY
clone_size: -
v_call: TRBV6-5
cdr3_length: 14

cdr3_aa: ASSNYTGAGRGYT
clone_size: -
v_call: TRBV21-1
cdr3_length: 13

cdr3_aa: ASRTGREGLGEQY
clone_size: once
v_call: TRBV6-5
cdr3_length: 13

cdr3_aa: AWSPGQADQPQH
clone_size: -
v_call: TRBV30
cdr3_length: 12

cdr3_aa: ASSFQPPYNEQF
clone_size: -
v_call: TRBV7-2
cdr3_length: 12

cdr3_aa: ASSSLGYTGELF
clone_size: -
v_call: TRBV5-1
cdr3_length: 12

cdr3_aa: ASTAASGNSYNEQF
clone_size: once
v_call: TRBV19
cdr3_length: 14

cdr3_aa: ASSKVWGALNTEAF
clone_size: -
v_call: TRBV21-1
cdr3_length: 14

cdr3_aa: ASSLVGSGFLSYEQY
clone_size: -
v_call: TRBV7-2
cdr3_length: 15

cdr3_aa: ASSLARGETQY
clone_size: -
v_call: TRBV7-2
cdr3_length: 11

cdr3_aa: ASSLNPTGQETQY
clone_size: -
v_call: TRBV5-1
cdr3_length: 13

cdr3_aa: ASSRELAGANTGELF
clone_size: -
v_call: TRBV19
cdr3_length: 15

cdr3_aa: ASSPWTASSYEQY
clone_size: -
v_call: TRBV5-4
cdr3_length: 13

cdr3_aa: ASSFDSSSGNTIY
clone_size: once
v_call: TRBV18
cdr3_length: 13

cdr3_aa: AWSETVQETQY
clone_size: -
v_call: TRBV30
cdr3_length: 11

cdr3_aa: ASSSGQGLFTNEKLF
clone_size: -
v_call: TRBV7-6
cdr3_length: 15

cdr3_aa: ASRERGATNEKLF
clone_size: -
v_call: TRBV19
cdr3_length: 13